Below, 21 T cell receptor beta chains from the same sample are listed, as sequenced in a study of blood T cell repertoires in COVID-19. Using immunoSEQ multiplex PCR, the repertoire was profiled, and TCRdb retains in-frame clones only, with some absent. Of 100,000 to 150,000 clones listed, around nine tenths are singletons. Sequencing used peripheral blood. The source is a middle-aged man with active or convalescent COVID-19.

The chain uses TRBV6-2 or TRBV6-3 and TRBJ2-1, with a possible D match to TRBD2 (7 bases). Per the germline V gene, CDR1 is MNHEY and CDR2 is SVGEGT. V lost 1 base and J 8 bases, leaving 18 bases between the germline ends. The CDR3 covers 16 residues. In nucleotides, the CDR3 is TGTGCCAGCAGTTACTTAGGGGGGGCGGTTCCCGATGAGCAGTTCTTC. Protein sequence: CASSYLGGAVPDEQFF.

This clone was observed a single time. The chain has TRBV5-1 and TRBJ2-6; TRBD1 matches at 7 bases. The V gene end was trimmed by 4 bases and the J gene end by 2 bases; junction bases not matched to a gene: 3. The CDR3 length is 15 residues. Per germline, CDR1 SGHRS and CDR2 YFSETQ. CDR3 nucleotide sequence: TGCGCCAGCAGCAAGACAGGGACTGGGGCCAACGTCCTGACTTTC. It specifies CASSKTGTGANVLTF.

This chain links TRBV18 with TRBJ1-5; D is ambiguous. Germline CDR1 reads KGHSH; CDR2 reads LQKENI. Trimming removed 3 bases from V and 5 bases from J, with 14 bases in between. The CDR3 has 15 residues. The CDR3 sequence is CASSPGRALDQPQHF. DNA of the CDR3: TGTGCCAGCTCACCGGGGAGGGCATTGGATCAGCCCCAGCATTTT.

V usage is TRBV3-1 (or the pseudogene TRBV3-2) and J usage is TRBJ2-5, with D perhaps matching TRBD1 (6 bases). The CDR3 has 16 amino acids. Between the trimmed V and J ends, which lost 4 bases and 0 bases, there was a span of 15 bases. Germline CDR1 is LGHDT and CDR2 is YNNKEL (reference sequence). In DNA, the CDR3 is TGTGCCAGCAGCCTGTCCGGGACACCGTACCAAGAGACCCAGTACTTC. It is translated as CASSLSGTPYQETQYF.

This clone was found a few times. The chain joins TRBV5-1 to TRBJ2-2; the D is unclear. V was shortened by 1 base and J by 3 bases, with 4 bases between the two germline ends. The length of the CDR3 is 13 residues. The germline CDR1 and CDR2 sequences are SGHRS and YFSETQ. CDR3 in DNA: TGCGCCAGCAGCTTGTCCGACACCGGGGAGCTGTTTTTT. It encodes CASSLSDTGELFF.

V usage is TRBV5-1 and J usage is TRBJ1-1; the D gene is possibly TRBD1 (5 bases). CDR1 and CDR2 from the germline V gene are SGHRS and YFSETQ. The CDR3 extends over 15 amino acids. Trimming took 1 base from V and 0 from J, leaving 10 bases between them. This chain's CDR3 is CASSLSGGMNTEAFF. CDR3 nucleotides: TGCGCCAGCAGCTTGTCGGGGGGGATGAACACTGAAGCTTTCTTT.

The chain couples TRBV29-1 to TRBJ2-7; weak D call: TRBD1 (6 bases). This CDR3 is 12 amino acids long. V was clipped by 4 bases and J by 2 bases, with 9 bases between them. CDR1 is SQVTM, CDR2 ANQGSEA, per germline. CDR3 loop: CSVAQGAYEQYF. CDR3 sequence (DNA): TGCAGCGTTGCACAGGGAGCCTACGAGCAGTACTTC.

This clone was recorded a few times. J is TRBJ2-5 and V is TRBV5-1, with D possibly being TRBD2 (5 bases). The CDR3 extends over 13 amino acids. Germline CDR1 and CDR2: SGHRS and YFSETQ. V lost 4 bases, J lost 8 bases, and 15 bases lay in between. As DNA, the CDR3 is TGCGCCAGCAGCCCGGGGTCCGGTGGAACCCAGTACTTC. Translating gives CASSPGSGGTQYF.

V is TRBV21-1 and J is TRBJ2-2; the tabulated D call, TRBD2, remains unverified against the DNA. TRBV21-1 is a listed pseudogene. The CDR3 sequence is 20 residues long. DNA for the CDR3: TGTGCCAGCAGCACTCCAGGGGGACTAGCGGGAGTAGGGGATCCCGGGGAGCTGTTTTTT. The encoded protein is CASSTPGGLAGVGDPGELFF.

In DNA, the CDR3 is TGTGCCAGCAGCTTAACAGCTTCCCAGCCCCAGCATTTT. Its translation is CASSLTASQPQHF. This chain links TRBV11-2 with TRBJ1-5; no clear D gene. V gave up 2 bases and J gave up 7 bases, with 9 bases separating them. This CDR3 comprises 13 residues. Looked up from germline, CDR1 is SGHAT and CDR2 is FQNNGV.

The chain employs TRBV3-1 (or the pseudogene TRBV3-2) and TRBJ2-3; D gene unclear. CDR3 length: 14 residues. Per the germline V gene, CDR1 is LGHDT and CDR2 is YNNKEL (reference sequence). Trimming shortened V by 1 base and J by 2 bases, and 7 bases separated the two germline ends. CDR3: CASSQGGDTDTQYF. The DNA for the CDR3 is TGTGCCAGCAGCCAAGGCGGTGACACAGATACGCAGTATTTT.

The gene calls are TRBV5-4 and TRBJ2-2; 7 nucleotides line up with TRBD2. Per germline, CDR1 SGHNT and CDR2 YYREEE (reference sequence). V gave up 2 bases and J gave up 1 base; unmatched junction bases: 5. The CDR3 contains 16 residues. This CDR3 is CASSFREGWNTGELFF. CDR3 coding DNA: TGTGCCAGCAGCTTTAGGGAGGGTTGGAACACCGGGGAGCTGTTTTTT. Full variable domain (missing parts from reference TRBV5-4 and TRBJ2-2): ETGVTQSPTHLIKTRGQQVTLRCSSQSGHNTVSWYQQALGQGPQFIFQYYREEENGRGNFPPRFSGLQFPNYSSELNVNALELDDSALYLCASSFREGWNTGELFFGEGSRLTVL.

The CDR3 is CASSVVEGASTDTQYF. CDR3 in DNA: TGTGCCAGCAGCGTAGTGGAAGGGGCGAGCACAGATACGCAGTATTTT. The V call is TRBV9, the J call TRBJ2-3, with D possibly being TRBD1 (5 bases). Trimming stripped 0 bases from V and 0 bases from J, with 11 bases between. Germline CDR1 is SGDLS and CDR2 is YYNGEE. The CDR3 extends over 16 amino acids.

The chain couples TRBV4-3 to TRBJ1-1; TRBD1 is a possible D gene (6 bases). Trimming removed 0 bases at V and 9 bases at J, with 8 bases between. Germline loops: CDR1 LGHNA, CDR2 YSLEER. The CDR3 totals 12 residues. The DNA of the CDR3 is TGCGCCAGCAGCCAAGAGGGGGGGCAAGCTTTCTTT. This sequence encodes CASSQEGGQAFF.

The genes are TRBV6-2 or TRBV6-3 and TRBJ1-5; 9 nucleotides line up with TRBD1. Germline CDR1 is MNHEY and CDR2 is SVGEGT. V lost 4 bases and J lost 2; bases outside the gene matches: 3. This CDR3 spans 15 amino acids. The CDR3 DNA reads as TGTGCCAGCAGTTCGAGGACAGGGGGCAATCAGCCCCAGCATTTT. Residues: CASSSRTGGNQPQHF.

The chain uses TRBV25-1 and TRBJ2-3; 10 nucleotides match TRBD2. In germline, CDR1 is MGHDK, CDR2 SYGVNS. The ends lost 3 bases at V and 4 bases at J; junction bases unmatched: 7. This CDR3 has 16 amino acids. CDR3 residues: CASSDPIAGGSDTQYF. For the CDR3, the DNA is TGTGCCAGCAGTGACCCTATAGCGGGGGGCTCAGATACGCAGTATTTT.

The rearrangement links TRBV6-5 to TRBJ1-1, with TRBD1 identical over 7 bases. The CDR3 has 13 residues. After removal of 6 bases from V and 0 bases from J, the junction contained 1 base not matched to a gene. Germline CDR1 reads MNHEY; CDR2 reads SVGAGI. The CDR3 loop is CASRDRMNTEAFF. The CDR3 DNA is TGTGCCAGCAGGGACAGGATGAACACTGAAGCTTTCTTT.

V gene TRBV5-1 combines with J gene TRBJ2-7, with TRBD1 matching over 8 bases. The V and J ends lost 3 bases and 4 bases, in that order; junction bases with no gene match: 6. The CDR3 consists of 14 residues. The V gene's germline CDR1 is SGHRS and CDR2 YFSETQ. CDR3 nucleotide sequence: TGCGCCAGCAGCTCAGGACAGGGTTTGTACGAGCAGTACTTC. This gives the protein CASSSGQGLYEQYF.

V is TRBV5-1 and J is TRBJ2-1, with 11 bases that match TRBD2. Germline CDR1 and CDR2: SGHRS and YFSETQ. V lost 4 bases, J lost 6 bases, and 6 bases stayed unmatched. The CDR3 has 15 amino acids. CDR3 nucleotide sequence: TGCGCCAGCAGCACCTTAGCGGGAGGGGGCAATGAGCAGTTCTTC. Protein: CASSTLAGGGNEQFF.

The chain joins TRBV10-3 to TRBJ2-1, with unresolved D. The germline V gene encodes CDR1 ENHRY and CDR2 SYGVKD. V dropped 6 bases and J dropped 0 bases, with 15 bases sitting between them. The CDR3 is 16 amino acids. CDR3 sequence reads: CAISLLTPSSYNEQFF. The CDR3 DNA reads as TGTGCCATCAGCCTCCTAACCCCCTCCTCCTACAATGAGCAGTTCTTC.

V and J are TRBV29-1 and TRBJ1-5; maybe TRBD1 (5 bases). Trimming took off 3 bases at V and 1 base at J, with 7 bases between the two ends. Germline lookup yields CDR1 SQVTM and CDR2 ANQGSEA. The CDR3 covers 13 residues. The CDR3 DNA follows: TGCAGCGTTGATGGGGGGAGCAATCAGCCCCAGCATTTT. It encodes CSVDGGSNQPQHF.